This T cell receptor beta chain was profiled in a study of blood T cell repertoires in COVID-19. Study as a whole: The United States, Italy and Spain provided the acute and convalescent COVID-19 samples. Nucleic acid was either cDNA or gDNA, and it came from T cells, B-cell-depleted T cells, or PBMCs.

V lost 2 bases to trimming and J lost 2 bases, with 22 bases between them. This CDR3 spans 18 amino acids. Profiling relied on immunoSEQ multiplex PCR, and the TCRdb table lists in-frame clones only, not all of them. The top ten clones hold about 6% of a sample with hundreds of thousands of clones, approximately 87% of them seen once. What was sequenced was peripheral blood. This TCR derives from a woman between 50 and 59 years old with COVID-19, enrolled during active disease. The V call is TRBV6-7, the J call TRBJ2-7, with D perhaps TRBD2 (6 bases). TRBV6-7 is noted as an ORF with a role that remains uncertain. CDR3 bases: TGTGCCAGCAGTTACCTGACACAATCGGGGGAGAGGGCCTACGAGCAGTACTTC. Translating it yields CASSYLTQSGERAYEQYF.